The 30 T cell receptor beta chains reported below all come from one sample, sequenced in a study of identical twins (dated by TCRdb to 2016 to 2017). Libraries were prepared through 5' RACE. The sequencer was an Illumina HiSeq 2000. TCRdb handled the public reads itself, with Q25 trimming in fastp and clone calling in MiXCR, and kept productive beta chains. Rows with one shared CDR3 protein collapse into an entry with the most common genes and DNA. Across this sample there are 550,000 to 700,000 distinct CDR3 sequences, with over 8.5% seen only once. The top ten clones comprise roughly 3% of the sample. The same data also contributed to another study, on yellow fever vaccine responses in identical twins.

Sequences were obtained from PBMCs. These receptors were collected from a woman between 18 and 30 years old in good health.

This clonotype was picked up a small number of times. CDR3 coding DNA: TGCAGCGTTAGACTAGCAAGTGAGCAGTTCTTC. Amino acid sequence: CSVRLASEQFF. The genes are TRBV29-1 and TRBJ2-1; 7 bases map to TRBD2. The CDR3 is made up of 11 amino acids. V shed 5 bases, J shed 9 bases, and the junction held 4 bases outside the gene matches. The germline CDR1 and CDR2 sequences are SQVTM and ANQGSEA.

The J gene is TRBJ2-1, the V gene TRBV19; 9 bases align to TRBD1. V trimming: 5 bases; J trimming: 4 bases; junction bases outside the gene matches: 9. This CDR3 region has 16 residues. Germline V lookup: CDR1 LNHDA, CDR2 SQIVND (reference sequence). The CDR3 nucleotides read TGTGCCAGTAGTGAAACGCGGACAGGGGTTTACAATGAGCAGTTCTTC. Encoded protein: CASSETRTGVYNEQFF. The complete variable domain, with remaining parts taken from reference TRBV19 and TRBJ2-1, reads DGGITQSPKYLFRKEGQNVTLSCEQNLNHDAMYWYRQDPGQGLRLIYYSQIVNDFQKGDIAEGYSVSREKKESFPLTVTSAQKNPTAFYLCASSETRTGVYNEQFFGPGTRLTVL.

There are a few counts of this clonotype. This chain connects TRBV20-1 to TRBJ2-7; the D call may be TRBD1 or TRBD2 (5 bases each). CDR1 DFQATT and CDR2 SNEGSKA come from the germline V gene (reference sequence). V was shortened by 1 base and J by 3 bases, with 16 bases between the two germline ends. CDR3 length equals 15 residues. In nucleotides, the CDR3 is TGCAGTGCTAGAGGCCCCGGGGCCGGACTCTACGAGCAGTACTTC. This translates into CSARGPGAGLYEQYF.

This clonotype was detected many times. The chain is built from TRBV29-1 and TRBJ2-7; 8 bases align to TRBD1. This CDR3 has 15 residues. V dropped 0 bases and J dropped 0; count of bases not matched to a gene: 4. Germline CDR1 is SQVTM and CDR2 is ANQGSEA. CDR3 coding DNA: TGCAGCGTTGAAGATGGGACAGGTAGCTCCTACGAGCAGTACTTC. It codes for CSVEDGTGSSYEQYF.

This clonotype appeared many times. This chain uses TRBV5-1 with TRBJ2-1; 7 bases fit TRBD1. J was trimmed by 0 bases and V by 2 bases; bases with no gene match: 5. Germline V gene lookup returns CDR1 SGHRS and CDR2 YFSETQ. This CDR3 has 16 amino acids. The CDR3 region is CASSFGQVHSYNEQFF. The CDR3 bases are TGCGCCAGCAGCTTCGGACAGGTTCACTCCTACAATGAGCAGTTCTTC.

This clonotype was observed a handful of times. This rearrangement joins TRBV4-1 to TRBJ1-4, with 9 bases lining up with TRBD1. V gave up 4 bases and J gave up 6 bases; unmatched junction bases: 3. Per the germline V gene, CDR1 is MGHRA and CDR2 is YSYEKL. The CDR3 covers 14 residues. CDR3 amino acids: CASSPRTGDEKLFF. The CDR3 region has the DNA TGCGCCAGCAGCCCCCGGACAGGGGATGAAAAACTGTTTTTT.

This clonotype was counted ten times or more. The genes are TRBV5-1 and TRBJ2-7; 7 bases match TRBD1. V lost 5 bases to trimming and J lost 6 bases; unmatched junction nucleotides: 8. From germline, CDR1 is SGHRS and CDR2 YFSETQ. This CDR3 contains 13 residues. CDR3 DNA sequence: TGCGCCAGCAGAGAGGGACAGTTGAGCGAGCAGTACTTC. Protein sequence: CASREGQLSEQYF. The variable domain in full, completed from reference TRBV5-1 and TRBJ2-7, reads KAGVTQTPRYLIKTRGQQVTLSCSPISGHRSVSWYQQTPGQGLQFLFEYFSETQRNKGNFPGRFSGRQFSNSRSEMNVSTLELGDSALYLCASREGQLSEQYFGPGTRLTVT.

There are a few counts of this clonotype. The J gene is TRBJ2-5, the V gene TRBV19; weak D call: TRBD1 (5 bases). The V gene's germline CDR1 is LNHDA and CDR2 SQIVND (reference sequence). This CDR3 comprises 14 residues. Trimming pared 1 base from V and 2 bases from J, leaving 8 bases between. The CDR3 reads CASSIGQLQETQYF. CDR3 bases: TGTGCCAGTAGTATAGGACAGCTTCAAGAGACCCAGTACTTC.

The CDR3 DNA reads as TGTGCCAGCAGCTTATTGGGTCGGGATGAGCAGTTCTTC. This gives the protein CASSLLGRDEQFF. V gene TRBV7-3 combines with J gene TRBJ2-1, with D unclear. Germline-derived CDR1 and CDR2 are SGHTA and FQGTGA. The CDR3 contains 13 residues. V was trimmed by 2 bases and J by 8 bases, leaving 10 bases between them.

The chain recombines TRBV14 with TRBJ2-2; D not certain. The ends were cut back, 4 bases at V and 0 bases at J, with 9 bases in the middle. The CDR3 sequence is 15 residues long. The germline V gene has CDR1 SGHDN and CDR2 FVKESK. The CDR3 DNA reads TGTGCCAGCAGCCCACTTCCGACGAACACCGGGGAGCTGTTTTTT. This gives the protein CASSPLPTNTGELFF.

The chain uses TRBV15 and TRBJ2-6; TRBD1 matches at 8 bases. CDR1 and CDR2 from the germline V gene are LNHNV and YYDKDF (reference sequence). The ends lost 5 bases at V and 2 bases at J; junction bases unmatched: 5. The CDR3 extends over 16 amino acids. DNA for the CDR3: TGTGCCACCAGCCACCAGGGGGCAACTGGGGCCAACGTCCTGACTTTC. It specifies CATSHQGATGANVLTF.

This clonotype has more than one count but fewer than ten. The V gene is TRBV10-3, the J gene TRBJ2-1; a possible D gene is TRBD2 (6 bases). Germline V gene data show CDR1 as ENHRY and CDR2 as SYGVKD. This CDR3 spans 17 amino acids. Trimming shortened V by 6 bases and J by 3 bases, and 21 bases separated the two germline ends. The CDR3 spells CAISLSGADQFYNEQFF. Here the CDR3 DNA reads TGTGCCATCAGCCTTTCGGGAGCGGACCAATTCTACAATGAGCAGTTCTTC.

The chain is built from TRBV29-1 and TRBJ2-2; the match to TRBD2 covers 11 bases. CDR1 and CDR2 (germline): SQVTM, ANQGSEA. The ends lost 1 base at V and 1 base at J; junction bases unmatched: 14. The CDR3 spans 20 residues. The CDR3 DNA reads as TGCAGCGTTGAAGGACTAGCGGGGTCTAAGGCTTCTCTGAACACCGGGGAGCTGTTTTTT. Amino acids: CSVEGLAGSKASLNTGELFF.

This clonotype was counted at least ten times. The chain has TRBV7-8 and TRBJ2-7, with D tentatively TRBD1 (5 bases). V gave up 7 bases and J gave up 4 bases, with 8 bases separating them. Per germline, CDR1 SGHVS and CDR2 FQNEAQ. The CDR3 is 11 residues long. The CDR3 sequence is CASTSGYEQYF. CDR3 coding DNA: TGTGCCAGCACCTCAGGGTACGAGCAGTACTTC.

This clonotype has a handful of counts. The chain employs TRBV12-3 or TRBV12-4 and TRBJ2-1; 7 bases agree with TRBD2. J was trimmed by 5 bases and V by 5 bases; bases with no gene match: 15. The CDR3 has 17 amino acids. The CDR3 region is CASSRLLPGLADNEQFF. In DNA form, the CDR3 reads TGTGCCAGCAGTCGCCTCCTGCCGGGGCTAGCGGACAATGAGCAGTTCTTC.

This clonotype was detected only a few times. CDR3 sequence (DNA): TGTGCCAGCAGCCTATCGGGGGCCCTCTCCTACGAGCAGTACTTC. The encoded protein is CASSLSGALSYEQYF. V is TRBV3-1 and J is TRBJ2-7, with D possibly being TRBD1 or TRBD2 (6 bases each). The V and J ends lost 4 bases and 0 bases respectively, with 13 bases between them. The CDR3 extends over 15 amino acids. Germline-derived CDR1 and CDR2 are LGHDT and YNNKEL (reference sequence).

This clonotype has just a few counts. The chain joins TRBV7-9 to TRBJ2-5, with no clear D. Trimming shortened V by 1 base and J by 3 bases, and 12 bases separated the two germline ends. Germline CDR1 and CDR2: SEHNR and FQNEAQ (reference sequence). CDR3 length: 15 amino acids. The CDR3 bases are TGTGCCAGCAGCTTAGGTTTGGCCGATAAAGAGACCCAGTACTTC. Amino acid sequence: CASSLGLADKETQYF.

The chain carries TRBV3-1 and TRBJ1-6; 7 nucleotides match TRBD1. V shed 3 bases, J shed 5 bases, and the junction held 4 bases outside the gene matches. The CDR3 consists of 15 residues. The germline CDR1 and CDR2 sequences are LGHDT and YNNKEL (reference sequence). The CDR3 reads CASSHRGTDNSPLHF. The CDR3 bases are TGTGCCAGCAGCCACCGCGGGACAGATAATTCACCCCTCCACTTT.

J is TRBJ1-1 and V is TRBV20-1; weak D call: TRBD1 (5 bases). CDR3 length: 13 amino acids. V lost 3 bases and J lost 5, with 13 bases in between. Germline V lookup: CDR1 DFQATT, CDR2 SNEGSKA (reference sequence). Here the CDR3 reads CSARLPGGTEAFF. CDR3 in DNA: TGCAGTGCTAGGCTGCCGGGGGGAACTGAAGCTTTCTTT.

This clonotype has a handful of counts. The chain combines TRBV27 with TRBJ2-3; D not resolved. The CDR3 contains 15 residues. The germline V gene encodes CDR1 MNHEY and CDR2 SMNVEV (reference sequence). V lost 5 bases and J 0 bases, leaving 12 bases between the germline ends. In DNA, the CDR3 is TGTGCCAGCAGTCACGAAGCGTATAGCACAGATACGCAGTATTTT. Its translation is CASSHEAYSTDTQYF.

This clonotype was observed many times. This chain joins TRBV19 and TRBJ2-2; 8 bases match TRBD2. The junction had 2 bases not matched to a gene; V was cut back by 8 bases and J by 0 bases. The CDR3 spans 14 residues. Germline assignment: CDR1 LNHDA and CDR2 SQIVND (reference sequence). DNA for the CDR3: TGTGCCAGTCGCGGGGGGACGAACACCGGGGAGCTGTTTTTT. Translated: CASRGGTNTGELFF.

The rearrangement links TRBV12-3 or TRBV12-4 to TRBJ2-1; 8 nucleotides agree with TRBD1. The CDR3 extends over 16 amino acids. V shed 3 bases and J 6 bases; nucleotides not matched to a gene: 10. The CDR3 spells CASSLLTGAYFNEQFF. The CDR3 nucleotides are TGTGCCAGCAGTTTGTTGACAGGGGCCTACTTCAATGAGCAGTTCTTC.

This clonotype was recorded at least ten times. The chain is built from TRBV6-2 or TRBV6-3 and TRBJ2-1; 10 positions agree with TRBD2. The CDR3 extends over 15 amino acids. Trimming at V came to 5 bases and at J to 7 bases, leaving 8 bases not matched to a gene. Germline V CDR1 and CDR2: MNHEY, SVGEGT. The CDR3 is CASSQTSGTINEQFF. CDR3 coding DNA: TGTGCCAGCAGTCAAACTAGCGGGACTATAAATGAGCAGTTCTTC.

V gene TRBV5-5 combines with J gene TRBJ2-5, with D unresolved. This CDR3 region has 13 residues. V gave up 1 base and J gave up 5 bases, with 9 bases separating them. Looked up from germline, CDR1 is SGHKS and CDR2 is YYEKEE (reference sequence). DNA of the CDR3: TGTGCCAGCAGCTTGTGGGTTTGGGAGACCCAGTACTTC. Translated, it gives CASSLWVWETQYF.

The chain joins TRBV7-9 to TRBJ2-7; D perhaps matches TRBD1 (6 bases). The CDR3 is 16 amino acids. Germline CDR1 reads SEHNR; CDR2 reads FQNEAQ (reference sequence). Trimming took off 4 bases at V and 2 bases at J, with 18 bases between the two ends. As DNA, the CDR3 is TGTGCCAGCAGCTCGTCTTACCGGGACAAGCCCTACGAGCAGTACTTC. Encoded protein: CASSSSYRDKPYEQYF. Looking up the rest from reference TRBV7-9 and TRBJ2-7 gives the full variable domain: DTGVSQNPRHKITKRGQNVTFRCDPISEHNRLYWYRQTLGQGPEFLTYFQNEAQLEKSRLLSDRFSAERPKGSFSTLEIQRTEQGDSAMYLCASSSSYRDKPYEQYFGPGTRLTVT.

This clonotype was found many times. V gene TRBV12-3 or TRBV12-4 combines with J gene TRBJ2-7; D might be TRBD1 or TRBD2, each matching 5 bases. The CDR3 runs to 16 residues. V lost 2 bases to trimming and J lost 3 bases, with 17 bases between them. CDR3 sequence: CASSLFSVGAGYEQYF. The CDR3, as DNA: TGTGCCAGCAGTTTATTTTCAGTCGGGGCCGGCTACGAGCAGTACTTC.

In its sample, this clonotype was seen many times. In DNA, the CDR3 is TGTGCCAGCAGTTATAGACAGCCTGGCCTAGCGAACTACAATGAGCAGTTCTTC. It translates to CASSYRQPGLANYNEQFF. This chain links TRBV6-5 with TRBJ2-1; TRBD2 is a possible D gene (6 bases). Trimming left V 3 bases short and J 3 bases short, with 21 bases between. Looked up from germline, CDR1 is MNHEY and CDR2 is SVGAGI. The CDR3 has 18 amino acids.

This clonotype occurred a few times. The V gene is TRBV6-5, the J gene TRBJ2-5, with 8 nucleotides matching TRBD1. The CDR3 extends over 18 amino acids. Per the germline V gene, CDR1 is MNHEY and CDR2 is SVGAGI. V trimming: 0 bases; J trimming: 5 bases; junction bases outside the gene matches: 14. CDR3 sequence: CASSYSSGNRQGWETQYF. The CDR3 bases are TGTGCCAGCAGTTACTCTTCCGGGAATCGACAGGGGTGGGAGACCCAGTACTTC.

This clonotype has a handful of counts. The CDR3 DNA reads TGTGCCAGCAGCACCCCTAGCGTGGGGGGTTACTACGAGCAGTACTTC. This gives the protein CASSTPSVGGYYEQYF. The J gene is TRBJ2-7, the V gene TRBV5-6, with D possibly TRBD2 on 6 matching bases. CDR1 is SGHDT, CDR2 YYEEEE, per germline. Trimming removed 4 bases from V and 3 bases from J, with 20 bases in between. The length of the CDR3 is 16 residues.

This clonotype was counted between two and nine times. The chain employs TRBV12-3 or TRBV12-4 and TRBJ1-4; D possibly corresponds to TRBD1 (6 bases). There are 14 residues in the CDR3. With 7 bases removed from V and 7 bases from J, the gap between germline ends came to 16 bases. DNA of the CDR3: TGTGCCAGCACCATACAGGGAGGAGGTGAAAAACTGTTTTTT. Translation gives CASTIQGGGEKLFF.